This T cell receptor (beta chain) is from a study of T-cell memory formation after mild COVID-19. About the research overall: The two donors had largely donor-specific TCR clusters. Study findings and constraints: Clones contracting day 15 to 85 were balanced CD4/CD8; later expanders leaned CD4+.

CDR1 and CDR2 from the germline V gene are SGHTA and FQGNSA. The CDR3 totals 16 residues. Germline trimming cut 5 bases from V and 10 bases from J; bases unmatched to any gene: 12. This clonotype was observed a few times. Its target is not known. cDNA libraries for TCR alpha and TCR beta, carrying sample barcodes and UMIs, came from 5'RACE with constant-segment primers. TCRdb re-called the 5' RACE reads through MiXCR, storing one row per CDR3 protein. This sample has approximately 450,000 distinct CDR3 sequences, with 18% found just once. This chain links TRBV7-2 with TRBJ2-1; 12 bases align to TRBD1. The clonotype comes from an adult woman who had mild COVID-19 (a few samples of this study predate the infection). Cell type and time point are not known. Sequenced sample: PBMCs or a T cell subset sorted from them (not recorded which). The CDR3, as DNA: TGTGCCAGCAGCGCACAACGGGGACAGGGGGCACAAGAGCAGTTCTTC. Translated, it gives CASSAQRGQGAQEQFF.